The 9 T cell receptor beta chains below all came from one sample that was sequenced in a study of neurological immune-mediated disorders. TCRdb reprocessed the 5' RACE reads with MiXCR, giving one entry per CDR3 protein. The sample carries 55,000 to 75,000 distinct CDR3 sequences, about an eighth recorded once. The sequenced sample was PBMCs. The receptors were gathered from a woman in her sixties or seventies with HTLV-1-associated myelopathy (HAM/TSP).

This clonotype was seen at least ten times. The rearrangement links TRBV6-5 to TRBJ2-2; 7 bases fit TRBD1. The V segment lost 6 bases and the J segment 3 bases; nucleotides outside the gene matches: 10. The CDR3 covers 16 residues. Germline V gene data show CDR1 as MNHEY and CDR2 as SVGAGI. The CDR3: CASRGRDRDYTGELFF. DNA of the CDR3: TGTGCCAGCAGGGGGAGAGACAGGGATTACACCGGGGAGCTGTTTTTT.

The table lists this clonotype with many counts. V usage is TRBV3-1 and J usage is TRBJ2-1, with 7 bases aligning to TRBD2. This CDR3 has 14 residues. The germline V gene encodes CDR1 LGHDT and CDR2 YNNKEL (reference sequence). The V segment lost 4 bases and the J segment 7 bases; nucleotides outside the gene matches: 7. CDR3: CASSRGTIGNEQFF. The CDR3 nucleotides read TGTGCCAGCAGCCGAGGGACTATAGGGAATGAGCAGTTCTTC.

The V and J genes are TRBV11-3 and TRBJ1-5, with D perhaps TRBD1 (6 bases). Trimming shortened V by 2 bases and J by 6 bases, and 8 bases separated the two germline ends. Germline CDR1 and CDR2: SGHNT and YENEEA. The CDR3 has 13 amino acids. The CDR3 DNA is TGTGCCAGCAGCTTACAACAGGGTCAGCCCCAGCATTTT. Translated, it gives CASSLQQGQPQHF.

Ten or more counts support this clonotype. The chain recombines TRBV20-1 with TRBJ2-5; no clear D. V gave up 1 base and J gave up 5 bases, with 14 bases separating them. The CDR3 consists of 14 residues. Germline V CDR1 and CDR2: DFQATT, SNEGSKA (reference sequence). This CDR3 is CSARGEGASETQYF. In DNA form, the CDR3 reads TGCAGTGCTAGAGGCGAAGGAGCCTCCGAGACCCAGTACTTC.

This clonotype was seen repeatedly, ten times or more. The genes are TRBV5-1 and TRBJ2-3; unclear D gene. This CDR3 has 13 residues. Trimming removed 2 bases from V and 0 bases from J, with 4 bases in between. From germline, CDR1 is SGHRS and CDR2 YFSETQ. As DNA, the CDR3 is TGCGCCAGCAGCTTTGACAGCACAGATACGCAGTATTTT. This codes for CASSFDSTDTQYF.

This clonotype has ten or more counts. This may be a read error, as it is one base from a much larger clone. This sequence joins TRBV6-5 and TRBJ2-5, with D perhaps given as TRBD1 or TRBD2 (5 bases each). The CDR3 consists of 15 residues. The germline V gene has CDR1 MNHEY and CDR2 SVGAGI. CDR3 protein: CANSYSWGLQETQYF. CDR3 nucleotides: TGTGCCAACAGTTACTCTTGGGGGTTACAAGAGACCCAGTACTTC.

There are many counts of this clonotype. Here the CDR3 reads CASSARGRTNQPQHF. The DNA for the CDR3 is TGTGCCAGCAGCGCCAGGGGGAGAACTAATCAGCCCCAGCATTTT. The chain recombines TRBV6-1 with TRBJ1-5; TRBD1 aligns across 7 bases. J lost 4 bases, V lost 6 bases, and 9 bases had no gene match. This CDR3 contains 15 residues. Germline V gene data show CDR1 as MNHNS and CDR2 as SASEGT.

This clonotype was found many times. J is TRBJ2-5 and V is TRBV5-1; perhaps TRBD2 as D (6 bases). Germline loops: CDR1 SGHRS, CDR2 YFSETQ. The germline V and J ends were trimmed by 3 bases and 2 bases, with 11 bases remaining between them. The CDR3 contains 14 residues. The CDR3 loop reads CASSSGLVQETQYF. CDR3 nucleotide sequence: TGCGCCAGCAGCTCGGGACTGGTACAAGAGACCCAGTACTTC.

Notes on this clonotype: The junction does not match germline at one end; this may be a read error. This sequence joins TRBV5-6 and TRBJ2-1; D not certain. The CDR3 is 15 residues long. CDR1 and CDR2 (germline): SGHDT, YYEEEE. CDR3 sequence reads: CASSLGRSSYNKQFF. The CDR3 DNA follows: TGTGCCAGCAGCTTGGGGCGGAGCTCCTACAATAAGCAGTTCTTC.